The rows below give T cell receptor beta chains drawn from one sample of a study of a mutant IDH1 vaccine in newly diagnosed glioma. Some clones are missing from TCRdb's copy, which holds only in-frame ones; the method was immunoSEQ multiplex PCR. Of some 33,000 clones in the sample, around 84% were seen once. No antigen is known for these receptors. Sequences were derived from PBMCs, sampled from a glioma patient whose treatment included an IDH1 peptide vaccine. These receptors were obtained from a man between 25 and 39 years old with glioma. Each CDR3 is given with its conserved first and last residue. The D gene is left open where the match is weak. Expanded clones are given a class, and other clones once, few, many or no size at all.

clone_size	v_call	j_call	d_call	cdr3_nt	cdr3_aa
NA	TRBV10-3	TRBJ2-7	TRBD1	TGTGCCATCAGTGATCCGACAAGCACAGGGGATTCCTACGAGCAGTACTTC	CAISDPTSTGDSYEQYF
once	TRBV10-3	TRBJ2-2	NA	TGTGCCATCAGTGAACTGGACTTGAACCTAGCCGGGGAGCTGTTTTTT	CAISELDLNLAGELFF
NA	TRBV30	TRBJ2-5	TRBD2	TGTGCCTGGAGTGATGGGGGGGGAGAGACCCAGTACTTC	CAWSDGGGETQYF
few	TRBV2	TRBJ1-2	NA	TGTGCCAGCACTTACAGGGAGTACGGCTATGGCTACACCTTC	CASTYREYGYGYTF
NA	TRBV5-4	TRBJ2-2	NA	TGTGCCAGCAGCTTGGGGAGCCCGAACACCGGGGAGCTGTTTTTT	CASSLGSPNTGELFF
once	TRBV28	TRBJ1-2	NA	TGTGCCAGCAGTCCAGGAGCAAAGTCGAACTATGGCTACACCTTC	CASSPGAKSNYGYTF
NA	TRBV25-1	TRBJ2-2	TRBD2	TGTGCCAGCACCCTTTCCCGCGGGGGGGCAGCCGGGGAGCTGTTTTTT	CASTLSRGGAAGELFF
NA	TRBV7-6	TRBJ2-1	TRBD2	TGTGCCAGCAGCTTACCTGGACTAGCGGGAGTTCAGCAGTTCTTC	CASSLPGLAGVQQFF
NA	TRBV6-1	TRBJ1-5	NA	TGTGCCAGCAGTGAAGGAGGGGTCAGAGCCTATAGCAATCAGCCCCAGCATTTT	CASSEGGVRAYSNQPQHF
NA	TRBV14	TRBJ1-1	NA	TGTGCCAGCAGCCTCCGACGGAGCCCGCACACTGAAGCTTTCTTT	CASSLRRSPHTEAFF
few	TRBV7-2	TRBJ2-3	NA	TGTGCCAGCAGCTTAGCGCAGAGCACAGATACGCAGTATTTT	CASSLAQSTDTQYF
NA	TRBV5-4	TRBJ2-3	TRBD2	TGTGCCAGCAGCTTGGGTCTAGCGGTTAAGACTAGCACAGATACGCAGTATTTT	CASSLGLAVKTSTDTQYF
NA	TRBV19	TRBJ1-2	NA	TGTGCCAGTAGTATCCAGGACTATGGCTACACCTTC	CASSIQDYGYTF
NA	TRBV11-3	TRBJ2-1	TRBD2	TGTGCCAGCTCAGAAGGACTAGCGGGAGGGCCTGGGGCCTACAATGAGCAGTTCTTC	CASSEGLAGGPGAYNEQFF
NA	TRBV4-1	TRBJ2-7	NA	TGCGCCAGCAGCCACCCACAAGAACGCTACGAGCAGTACTTC	CASSHPQERYEQYF
NA	TRBV7-8	TRBJ2-1	NA	TGTGCCAGCAGCCTGAGAGATAGGGCCAGCAATGAGCAGTTCTTC	CASSLRDRASNEQFF
NA	TRBV18	TRBJ2-7	NA	TGTGCCAGCTCACTAAGGACCCGAAACCCATACGAGCAGTACTTC	CASSLRTRNPYEQYF
NA	TRBV25-1	TRBJ2-2	NA	TGTGCCAGCAGTGAATTCGAGGAGCTGTTTTTT	CASSEFEELFF
once	TRBV27	TRBJ2-1	TRBD2	TGTGCCAGCAGTCCCGGTGTTAGCGGGAGCTATGAGCAGTTCTTC	CASSPGVSGSYEQFF
NA	TRBV10-3	TRBJ2-7	TRBD2	TGTGCCATAACCGCGCAAGCGGGAGTAATCGAGCAGTACTTC	CAITAQAGVIEQYF
NA	TRBV29-1	TRBJ1-2	NA	TGCAGCGTTGAAGTTGCTGGGCAGGGATTAATATATGGCTACACCTTC	CSVEVAGQGLIYGYTF
once	TRBV18	TRBJ1-1	NA	TGTGCCAGCTCGAGCGAGTTGAACACTGAAGCTTTCTTT	CASSSELNTEAFF
NA	TRBV4-1	TRBJ1-2	NA	TGCGCCAGCAGCCAGGGGGAGTGGCATGGCTACACCTTC	CASSQGEWHGYTF
NA	TRBV19	TRBJ1-1	NA	TGTGCCAGTAGTATCGGGCAGACGAACACTGAAGCTTTCTTT	CASSIGQTNTEAFF
once	TRBV7-9	TRBJ2-7	NA	TGTGCCAGCACCACCGCGGGCGGGTCCTACGAGCAGTACTTC	CASTTAGGSYEQYF
NA	TRBV11-2	TRBJ1-1	NA	TGTGCCAGCAGTTTTACAGGGTTCACTGAAGCTTTCTTT	CASSFTGFTEAFF
NA	TRBV27	TRBJ1-1	NA	TGTGCCAGCAGCCTCAGGGAGAACACTGAAGCTTTCTTT	CASSLRENTEAFF
NA	TRBV7-2	TRBJ1-2	NA	TGTGCCAGCAGCTTGGGTACATTCGGCAACTATGGCTACACCTTC	CASSLGTFGNYGYTF
NA	TRBV5-1	TRBJ2-7	TRBD1	TGCGCCAGCAGCTCCGGACAGGGGGCGCTCAACGAGCAGTACTTC	CASSSGQGALNEQYF
NA	TRBV7-7	TRBJ2-6	NA	TGTGCCAGCAGCTTGTACGGACAGAATGACGTCCTGACTTTC	CASSLYGQNDVLTF
NA	TRBV19	TRBJ1-5	TRBD1	TGTGCCAGTACTAAGGGACAGGGAAATAGCAATCAGCCCCAGCATTTT	CASTKGQGNSNQPQHF
NA	TRBV6-5	TRBJ2-7	NA	TGTGCCAGCAGTTGGGGAGTCTCCTACGAGCAGTACTTC	CASSWGVSYEQYF
few	TRBV30	TRBJ1-2	NA	TGTGCCTGGAGTGTAGGTGACTCTGATGGCTACACCTTC	CAWSVGDSDGYTF
NA	TRBV6-5	TRBJ1-5	NA	TGTGCCAGCAGTTATGGACAGCAAAATCAGCCCCAGCATTTT	CASSYGQQNQPQHF
NA	TRBV5-8	TRBJ2-5	TRBD2	TGTGCCAGCAGCCTACTAGCGGGACAAGAGACCCAGTACTTC	CASSLLAGQETQYF
NA	TRBV7-2	TRBJ2-7	NA	TGTGCCAGCAGCGAACGGGGAGTGCTATACTTC	CASSERGVLYF
NA	TRBV13	TRBJ2-2	TRBD2	TGTGCCAGCAGCTTAGGGGGACTAGCGGGAAGCCGGGGAACCGGGGAGCTGTTTTTT	CASSLGGLAGSRGTGELFF
NA	TRBV18	TRBJ1-1	NA	TGTGCCAGCTCACCACCCGGGGGCGCGAGGACTGAAGCTTTCTTT	CASSPPGGARTEAFF
NA	TRBV25-1	TRBJ2-5	NA	TGTGCCAGCAGTGAATACGGCAGGGGCCAAGAGACCCAGTACTTC	CASSEYGRGQETQYF
NA	TRBV4-1	TRBJ1-5	NA	TGCGCCAGCAGCCTGCGGGACAGCAATCAGCCCCAGCATTTT	CASSLRDSNQPQHF